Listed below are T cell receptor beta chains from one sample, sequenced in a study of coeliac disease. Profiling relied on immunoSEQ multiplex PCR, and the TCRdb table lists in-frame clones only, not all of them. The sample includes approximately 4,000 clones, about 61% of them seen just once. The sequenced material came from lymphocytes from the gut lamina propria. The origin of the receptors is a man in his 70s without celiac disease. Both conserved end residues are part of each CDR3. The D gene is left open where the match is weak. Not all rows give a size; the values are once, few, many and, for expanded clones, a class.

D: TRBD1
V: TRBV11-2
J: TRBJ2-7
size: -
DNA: TGTGCCAGCAGCAGTATAAAAACAGGGGGCTGCGCTGGGTGCGAGCAGTACTTC
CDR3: CASSSIKTGGCAGCEQYF

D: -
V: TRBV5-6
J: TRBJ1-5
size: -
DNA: TGTGCCAGCAGCCTTCAGGGTGAGTTCAATCAGCCCCAGCATTTT
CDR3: CASSLQGEFNQPQHF

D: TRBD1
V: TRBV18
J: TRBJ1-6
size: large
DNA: TGTGCCAGCTCACCTACACAGGGGGGAGAATCACCCCTCCACTTT
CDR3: CASSPTQGGESPLHF

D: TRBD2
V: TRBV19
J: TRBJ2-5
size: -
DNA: TGTGCCAGTAGTATAGACAGCGGGGGACGGAGGCAGACCCAGTACTTC
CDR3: CASSIDSGGRRQTQYF

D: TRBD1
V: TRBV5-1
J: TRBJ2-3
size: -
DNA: TGCGCCAGCAGCCTCCGGGGGACAGGGAGTGGAGATACGCAGTATTTT
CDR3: CASSLRGTGSGDTQYF

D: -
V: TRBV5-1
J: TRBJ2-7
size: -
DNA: TGCGCCAGCAGCATCGGGACAAACTACGAGCAGTACTTC
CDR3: CASSIGTNYEQYF

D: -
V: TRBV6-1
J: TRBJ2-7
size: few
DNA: TGTGCCAGCAGTGAAGGTACGTTTCTGGTGAAATGGTGGGGGGTCATCTACGAGCAGTACTTC
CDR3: CASSEGTFLVKWWGVIYEQYF

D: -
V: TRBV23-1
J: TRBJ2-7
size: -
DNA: TGCGCCAGCAGTCAATCACTAGGGTCGGGTAGAGGGAAGAGCTCCTACGAGCAGTACTTC
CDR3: CASSQSLGSGRGKSSYEQYF

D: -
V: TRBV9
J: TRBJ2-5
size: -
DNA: TGTGCCAGCAGCGTCGAAGAGACCCAGTACTTC
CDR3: CASSVEETQYF

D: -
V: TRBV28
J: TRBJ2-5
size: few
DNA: TGTGCCAGCAACACGGCGGTGGCGCTCCAAGAGACCCAGTACTTC
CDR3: CASNTAVALQETQYF

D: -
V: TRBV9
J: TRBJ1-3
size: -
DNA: TGTGCCAGCAGCGCGAGGGGGGGCTCTGGAAACACCATATATTTT
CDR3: CASSARGGSGNTIYF

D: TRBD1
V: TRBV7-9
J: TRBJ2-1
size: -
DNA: TGTGCCAGCAGTCTTACCGGGACAGCACAATACAATGAGCAGTTCTTC
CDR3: CASSLTGTAQYNEQFF

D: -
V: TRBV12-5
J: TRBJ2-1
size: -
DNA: TGTGCTAGTCGTGTGGGGCAAAGTTATAATGAGCAGTTCTTC
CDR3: CASRVGQSYNEQFF

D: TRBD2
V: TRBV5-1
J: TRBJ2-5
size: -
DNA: TGCGCCAGCAGCCGAACGTTAGCGGGGGGCTACCAAGAGACCCAGTACTTC
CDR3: CASSRTLAGGYQETQYF

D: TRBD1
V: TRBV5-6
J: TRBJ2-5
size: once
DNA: TGTGCCAGCAGCTGGTTCGGGACAGGGGGACAGACCCAGTACTTC
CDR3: CASSWFGTGGQTQYF

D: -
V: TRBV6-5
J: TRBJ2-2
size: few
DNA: TGTGCCAGCAGTTACTCGAATCAGGGGACCGGGGAGCTGTTTTTT
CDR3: CASSYSNQGTGELFF

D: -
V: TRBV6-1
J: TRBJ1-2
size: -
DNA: TGTGCCAGCGCTCGCGCCGCTAACTATGGCTACACCTTC
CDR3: CASARAANYGYTF

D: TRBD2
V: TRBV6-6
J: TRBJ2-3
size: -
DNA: TGTGCCAGCAGTTACTTGGCGGGGGTCCCAGATACGCAGTATTTT
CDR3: CASSYLAGVPDTQYF

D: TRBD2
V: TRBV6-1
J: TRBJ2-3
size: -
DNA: TGTGCCAGCAGTGCACTAGCGGGGGCCCTCCGGGATACGCAGTATTTT
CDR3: CASSALAGALRDTQYF

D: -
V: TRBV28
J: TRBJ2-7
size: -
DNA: TGTGCCAGCAGTGGGGAGAGTCGAGGCCTCTACGAGCAGTACTTC
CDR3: CASSGESRGLYEQYF